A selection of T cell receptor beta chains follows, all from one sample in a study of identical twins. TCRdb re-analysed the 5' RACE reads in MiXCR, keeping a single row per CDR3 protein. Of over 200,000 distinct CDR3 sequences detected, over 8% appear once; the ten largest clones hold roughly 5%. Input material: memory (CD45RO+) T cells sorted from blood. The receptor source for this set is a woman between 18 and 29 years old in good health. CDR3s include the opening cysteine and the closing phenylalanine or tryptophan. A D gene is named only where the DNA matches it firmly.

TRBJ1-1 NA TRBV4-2 CASSQVAGITEAFF
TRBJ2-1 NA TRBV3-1 CASSQKGLHEQFF
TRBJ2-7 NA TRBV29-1 CSVFGSRSSEQYF
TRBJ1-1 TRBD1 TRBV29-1 CSVSRGPNRETEAFF
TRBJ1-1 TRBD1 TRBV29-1 CCVARGGEAFF
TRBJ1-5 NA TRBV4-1 CASSSLQDQPQHF
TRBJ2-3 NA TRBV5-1 CASSLAAGNGDTQYF
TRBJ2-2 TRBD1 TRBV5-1 CASSLAGQGDTGELFF
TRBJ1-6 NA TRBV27 CASSLRPSSGSPLHF
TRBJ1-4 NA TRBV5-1 CASSSGGTDATNEKLFF
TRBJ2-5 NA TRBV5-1 CASSLEAETQYF
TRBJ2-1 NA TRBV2 CASNRGNYNEQFF
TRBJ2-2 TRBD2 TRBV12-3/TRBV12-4 CASSLEASGIRELFF
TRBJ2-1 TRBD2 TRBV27 CASSPRVAGGRNNEQFF
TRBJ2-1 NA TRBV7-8 CASSLVPGNYNEQFF
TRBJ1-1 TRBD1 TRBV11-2 CASSLTGYRMNTEAFF
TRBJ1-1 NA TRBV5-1 CASSLDRPDTEAFF